This T cell receptor (beta chain) was captured in a study of CD8+CD57+ T cells in acquired aplastic anemia. Looking at the study overall: Sorted CD4+ and CD8+ cells yielded DNA averaging about 3.1 ug. Study-level findings and limits: No significant difference in CD8+ Simpson's diversity was found between patients and controls. Overlapping CD8+ CDR3 repertoires of patients and controls contained under 30 shared sequences.

This clonotype appeared many times. The antigen remains undetermined. TCR beta VDJ and CDR3 were profiled, and genomic DNA was the template. One entry per CDR3 protein results from TCRdb running MiXCR on the reads. The sample lists about 200,000 distinct CDR3 sequences, 34% seen once, with 1% to 1.3% in the top ten. The germline V gene has CDR1 LNHDA and CDR2 SQIVND (reference sequence). The CDR3 extends over 17 amino acids. V was clipped by 1 base and J by 4 bases, with 14 bases between them. Sequenced sample: sorted CD4+, CD8+, or CD8+CD57+ T cells (not recorded which) from PBMCs. The receptor was isolated from a human donor in good health, serving as a control. This chain uses TRBV19 with TRBJ2-6; no reliable D call. In DNA form, the CDR3 reads TGTGCCAGTAGTATAGTTTATCAAAGCTCGGGGGCCAACGTCCTGACTTTC. Residues: CASSIVYQSSGANVLTF.